This T cell receptor beta chain comes out of a study of HIV-infected patients and healthy controls. This clonotype was seen ten or more times. Its target is unknown. All unsorted peripheral T cells were captured because whole blood was used without fractionation. An approximately 2.6 ml peripheral blood sample was taken for RNA. Study-level findings and limits: HIV+ repertoires were severely depleted of MAIT alpha-chain CDR3s, unlike healthy controls. Healthy control repertoires had roughly threefold more distinct CDR3s than untreated HIV+ repertoires, and higher Shannon diversity.

Germline assignment: CDR1 SGHVS and CDR2 FNYEAQ. The CDR3 loop spans 16 amino acids. V was clipped by 4 bases and J by 7 bases; unmatched bases: 11. Alpha and beta constant-region primers primed reverse transcription of approximately 460 ng RNA. Using multiplexing indices, alpha and beta chain libraries were generated apart by chain-specific third strand synthesis. One primer pair amplified all rearrangements per chain; each cDNA got molecular barcodes. TCRdb ran MiXCR on the 5' RACE reads and lists one entry per CDR3 protein. The sample yields 11,000 or so distinct CDR3 sequences, over 4% seen once. The clonotype comes from an adult in good health. This sequence joins TRBV7-6 and TRBJ2-3; 10 bases are shared with TRBD2. Sequencing was done on a sample of blood. The CDR3 region has the DNA TGTGCCAGCAGCTACCGGACTAGCGGCTGGGGAAATACGCAGTATTTT. It is translated as CASSYRTSGWGNTQYF.